This passage covers 24 T cell receptor beta chains from one sample sequenced in a study of T cells in localized non-small cell lung cancer. The data were produced by immunoSEQ multiplex PCR, yet TCRdb's version contains in-frame clones alone and is incomplete. The table shows about 36,000 clones, with roughly nine tenths occurring only once. This specimen was peripheral blood, taken before any cancer treatment. The receptors come from a woman aged 35 to 75 with stage I lung adenocarcinoma.

The rearrangement uses TRBV18 and TRBJ1-6; D remains unclear. The V and J ends lost 10 bases and 8 bases respectively, with 18 bases between them. In germline, CDR1 is KGHSH, CDR2 LQKENI. This CDR3 is built from 14 residues. The CDR3 region is CATSPISGDSPLHF. The CDR3 nucleotides are TGTGCCACGTCACCAATCTCCGGGGATTCACCCCTCCACTTT.

V usage is TRBV4-1 and J usage is TRBJ2-1, with TRBD2 identical over 7 bases. The trim removed 0 bases at V and 4 bases at J, leaving 6 bases unmatched. Germline V gives CDR1 MGHRA, CDR2 YSYEKL. The CDR3 totals 16 residues. This chain's CDR3 is CASSQDVLAEYNEQFF. As DNA, the CDR3 is TGCGCCAGCAGCCAAGACGTCCTAGCGGAGTACAATGAGCAGTTCTTC.

The J gene is TRBJ2-1, the V gene TRBV7-9; TRBD2 aligns across 9 bases. V lost 1 base and J lost 9; bases outside the gene matches: 19. The germline gives CDR1 SEHNR, CDR2 FQNEAQ (reference sequence). The CDR3 has 19 amino acids. CDR3 amino acids: CASSLGGGPLAGRGGEQFF. The CDR3, as DNA: TGTGCCAGCAGCTTAGGCGGCGGCCCCCTAGCGGGGCGGGGGGGTGAGCAGTTCTTC.

This clone appeared a single time. V gene TRBV10-3 combines with J gene TRBJ1-1; 7 positions agree with TRBD1. Germline CDR1 is ENHRY and CDR2 is SYGVKD. Losses at the gene ends were 4 bases for V and 6 bases for J; bases not matched to a gene: 8. The CDR3 length is 14 residues. The CDR3, as DNA: TGTGCCATCAGTGTTACAGGGGTGGACTCTGAAGCTTTCTTT. It yields the protein CAISVTGVDSEAFF.

This chain connects TRBV1 to TRBJ1-5; the table calls TRBD1, which could not be checked here. TRBV1 is listed as a pseudogene. The CDR3 runs to 15 residues. CDR3 sequence reads: CTSSHRFYSNQPQHF. As DNA, the CDR3 is TGCACCAGCAGCCACAGATTTTATAGCAATCAGCCCCAGCATTTT.

The chain is built from TRBV6-1 and TRBJ1-2; unclear D gene. V dropped 4 bases and J dropped 4 bases, with 10 bases sitting between them. The CDR3 contains 13 residues. The germline gives CDR1 MNHNS, CDR2 SASEGT. In nucleotides, the CDR3 is TGTGCCAGCAGTGGGATGGGAGTCTATGGCTACACCTTC. Its protein is CASSGMGVYGYTF.

V gene TRBV7-2 combines with J gene TRBJ1-2, with D possibly matching TRBD1 (5 bases). The germline V and J ends were trimmed by 1 base and 4 bases, with 13 bases remaining between them. The CDR3 length is 15 residues. Germline V lookup: CDR1 SGHTA, CDR2 FQGNSA. The CDR3 spells CASSLVGIGAYGYTF. CDR3 DNA sequence: TGTGCCAGCAGCTTAGTAGGAATAGGGGCCTATGGCTACACCTTC.

The chain recombines TRBV7-2 with TRBJ2-7; possible D gene TRBD1, 5 bases. The V end was cut by 3 bases, the J end by 4 bases, with 16 bases between. Germline loops: CDR1 SGHTA, CDR2 FQGNSA. The CDR3 spans 15 residues. CDR3 coding DNA: TGTGCCAGCAGCTTGGCAGGGATGGCGGTTTACGAGCAGTACTTC. It codes for CASSLAGMAVYEQYF.

The V call is TRBV5-1, the J call TRBJ1-6; unclear D gene. Germline V gene lookup returns CDR1 SGHRS and CDR2 YFSETQ. V lost 4 bases and J lost 8, with 13 bases in between. CDR3 length: 14 residues. CDR3 protein: CASSPEGSYSPLHF. In nucleotides, the CDR3 is TGCGCCAGCAGCCCGGAAGGGTCATATTCACCCCTCCACTTT.

The chain employs TRBV18 and TRBJ1-1; 7 nucleotides align to TRBD1. Trimming removed 3 bases from V and 5 bases from J; junction bases left unmatched: 9. The germline V gene has CDR1 KGHSH and CDR2 LQKENI. The CDR3 extends over 15 amino acids. CDR3 sequence (DNA): TGTGCCAGCTCACCGTCGACAGGGCCCCAGACTGAAGCTTTCTTT. Encoded protein: CASSPSTGPQTEAFF.

The V and J genes are TRBV5-1 and TRBJ1-6; 7 bases map to TRBD1. The CDR3 length is 15 residues. V dropped 4 bases and J dropped 5; count of bases not matched to a gene: 6. The germline CDR1 and CDR2 sequences are SGHRS and YFSETQ. CDR3 sequence (DNA): TGCGCCAGCAGCCTCGAGGGACAGCATAATTCACCCCTCCACTTT. Protein: CASSLEGQHNSPLHF.

CDR3 loop: CASRASGTVYGYTF. The CDR3, as DNA: TGTGCCAGCAGAGCCTCCGGGACAGTCTATGGCTACACCTTC. The chain recombines TRBV6-1 with TRBJ1-2; 7 positions match TRBD1. Looked up from germline, CDR1 is MNHNS and CDR2 is SASEGT. Trimming cost V 6 bases and J 4 bases; bases outside gene matches: 8. This CDR3 spans 14 amino acids.

This chain joins TRBV19 and TRBJ1-3, with 9 bases matching TRBD1. This CDR3 has 16 amino acids. Trimming at V came to 3 bases and at J to 4 bases, leaving 7 bases not matched to a gene. Per germline, CDR1 LNHDA and CDR2 SQIVND (reference sequence). The CDR3 here is CASSMLQGARGNTIYF. The DNA for the CDR3 is TGTGCCAGTAGTATGTTACAGGGGGCGAGGGGAAACACCATATATTTT.

The chain couples TRBV6-6 to TRBJ1-6; possibly TRBD1 for D (5 bases). Germline V gene sequence: CDR1 MNHNY, CDR2 SVGAGI (reference sequence). This CDR3 is 15 amino acids long. Trimming stripped 8 bases from V and 8 bases from J, with 19 bases between. In nucleotides, the CDR3 is TGTGCCAGCGCCCCCCGACCGGGACCGCATTCACCCCTCCACTTT. Encoded protein: CASAPRPGPHSPLHF.

The chain is built from TRBV30 and TRBJ1-2, with no clear D. With 0 bases removed from V and 7 bases from J, the gap between germline ends came to 15 bases. CDR3 length: 14 amino acids. Germline loops: CDR1 GTSNPN, CDR2 SVGIG (reference sequence). In DNA, the CDR3 is TGTGCCTGGAGTGTAATTCGAGGGTTCAGTGGCTACACCTTC. This codes for CAWSVIRGFSGYTF.

The chain carries TRBV6-6 and TRBJ1-1; D gene unclear. This CDR3 contains 15 residues. CDR1 is MNHNY and CDR2 is SVGAGI in the germline V gene (reference sequence). V was pared by 3 bases and J by 0 bases, with 11 bases between. The CDR3 DNA follows: TGTGCCAGCAGTTATTCGAACACCTTGAACACTGAAGCTTTCTTT. Its translation: CASSYSNTLNTEAFF.

This sequence joins TRBV9 and TRBJ2-3; the D is unclear. Germline V CDR1 and CDR2: SGDLS, YYNGEE. This CDR3 comprises 14 residues. With 0 bases removed from V and 2 bases from J, the gap between germline ends came to 7 bases. CDR3 loop: CASSVAAHTDTQYF. Here the CDR3 DNA reads TGTGCCAGCAGCGTAGCGGCCCACACAGATACGCAGTATTTT.

The chain has TRBV30 and TRBJ1-6; TRBD1 aligns across 11 bases. CDR3 length equals 13 residues. Germline trimming cut 1 base from V and 14 bases from J; bases unmatched to any gene: 4. Per the germline V gene, CDR1 is GTSNPN and CDR2 is SVGIG (reference sequence). The CDR3 DNA reads TGTGCCTGGAGTGGGGACAGGGGGACGGCCCTCCACTTT. Its protein is CAWSGDRGTALHF.

The rearrangement joins TRBV9 to TRBJ2-2, with D unresolved. V gave up 0 bases and J gave up 8 bases, with 2 bases separating them. This CDR3 has 11 residues. CDR1 is SGDLS, CDR2 YYNGEE, per germline. The CDR3 DNA is TGTGCCAGCAGCGTAGAGGGGGAGCTGTTTTTT. Translated, it gives CASSVEGELFF.

The rearrangement uses TRBV2 and TRBJ1-1; D gene uncertain. The CDR3 totals 13 residues. Germline-derived CDR1 and CDR2 are SNHLY and FYNNEI. V lost 7 bases and J 1 base, leaving 10 bases between the germline ends. DNA of the CDR3: TGTGCCAGCAACTGGAACCGGAACACTGAAGCTTTCTTT. Its translation is CASNWNRNTEAFF.

V and J are TRBV6-6 and TRBJ2-5; the D gene is possibly TRBD2 (7 bases). CDR3 length equals 14 residues. V lost 4 bases, J lost 5 bases, and 14 bases lay in between. CDR1 MNHNY and CDR2 SVGAGI come from the germline V gene (reference sequence). The CDR3 DNA reads as TGTGCCAGCAGTTTTGGGGGGGCTGGGGAGACCCAGTACTTC. Amino acid sequence: CASSFGGAGETQYF.

This chain connects TRBV28 to TRBJ1-2; TRBD1 agrees at 8 bases. Germline V lookup: CDR1 MDHEN, CDR2 SYDVKM. This CDR3 has 15 amino acids. The junction had 6 bases not matched to a gene; V was cut back by 4 bases and J by 2 bases. The CDR3 reads CASSYRGTPNYGYTF. Here the CDR3 DNA reads TGTGCCAGCAGTTACAGGGGGACACCAAACTATGGCTACACCTTC.

The V and J genes are TRBV5-1 and TRBJ1-4; D possibly corresponds to TRBD1 (5 bases). The CDR3 totals 15 residues. The germline V and J ends were trimmed by 4 bases and 7 bases, with 17 bases remaining between them. Germline CDR1 SGHRS, CDR2 YFSETQ. In DNA form, the CDR3 reads TGCGCCAGCAGCCCGACCTTGGGACCCGCTGAAAAACTGTTTTTT. Residues: CASSPTLGPAEKLFF.

The rearrangement uses TRBV18 and TRBJ2-5; D not resolved. CDR1 and CDR2 from the germline V gene are KGHSH and LQKENI. V lost 5 bases, J lost 2 bases, and 9 bases lay in between. The CDR3 covers 13 residues. The chain's CDR3 is CASSATEQETQYF. The CDR3, as DNA: TGTGCCAGCTCAGCAACGGAGCAAGAGACCCAGTACTTC.